This record covers a single T cell receptor beta chain. CDR1 and CDR2 (germline): SQVTM, ANQGSEA. This CDR3 is built from 14 residues. Trimming left V 7 bases short and J 8 bases short, with 20 bases between. These data come from a study of CD8+CD57+ T cells in acquired aplastic anemia. Study-wide context: Mean yield of DNA from sorted CD4+ and CD8+ cells was roughly 3.2 ug.

The use of genomic DNA as template underpinned the TCR beta VDJ and CDR3 profiling. TCRdb processed the reads anew with MiXCR; each CDR3 protein has one entry. Seen here are about 58,000 distinct CDR3 sequences, 55% to 70% observed once, and the top ten hold about 15%. Patients chosen for sequencing had CD8+CD57+ cells that had expanded, as shown by flow cytometry. The chain joins TRBV29-1 to TRBJ1-4; possibly TRBD1 for D (6 bases). Specimen: sorted CD4+, CD8+, or CD8+CD57+ T cells (not recorded which) from PBMCs. This TCR was recovered from a human donor with aplastic anemia. The CDR3 sequence is CSAKETGLGEKLFF. CDR3 nucleotides: TGCAGCGCCAAGGAGACAGGTTTGGGAGAAAAACTGTTTTTT.